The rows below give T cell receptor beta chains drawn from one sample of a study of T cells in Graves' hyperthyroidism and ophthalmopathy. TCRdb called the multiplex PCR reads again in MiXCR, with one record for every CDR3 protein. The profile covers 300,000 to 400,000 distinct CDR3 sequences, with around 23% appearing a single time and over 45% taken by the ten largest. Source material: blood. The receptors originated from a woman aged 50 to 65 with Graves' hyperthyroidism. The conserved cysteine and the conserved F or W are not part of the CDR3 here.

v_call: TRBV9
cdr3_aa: ASTPMESSSYEQY

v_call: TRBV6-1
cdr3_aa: ASSIGAGGYT

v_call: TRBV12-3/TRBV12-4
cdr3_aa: ASSHGQSNQPQH

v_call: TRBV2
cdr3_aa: ASSDEGPGYT

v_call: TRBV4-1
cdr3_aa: ASSPQVTAGANILT

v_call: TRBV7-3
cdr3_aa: ASSLTGGLREQF

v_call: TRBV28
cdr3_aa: ASSLMASGFMAGELF

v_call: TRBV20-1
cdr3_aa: SARETDLYEQY

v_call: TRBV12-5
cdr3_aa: ASGFALSLVGTGELF

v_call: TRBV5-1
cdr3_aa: ASSSGTGTYGYT

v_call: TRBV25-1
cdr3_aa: ASSATSQQAT

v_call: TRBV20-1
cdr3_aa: SARGAGGYTGELF

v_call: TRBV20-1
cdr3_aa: SARSGRTEAF

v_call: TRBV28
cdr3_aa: ASSPEIAGYNEQF

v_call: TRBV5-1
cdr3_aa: ASSPGTGKQY

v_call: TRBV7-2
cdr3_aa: ASSPRTYPYEQY

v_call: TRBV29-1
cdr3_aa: SARALSSYNEQF

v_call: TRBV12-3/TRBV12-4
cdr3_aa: ASSSDEGPGRSQETQY

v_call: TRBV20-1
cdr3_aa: SARGATGTENTEAF

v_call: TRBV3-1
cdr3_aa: ASSQMSDQPQH

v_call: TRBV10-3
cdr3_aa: ATTGAGTGTSGSYEQY

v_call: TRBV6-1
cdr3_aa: ASSGTGYQPQH

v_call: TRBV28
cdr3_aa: ASSLWSATNEKLF

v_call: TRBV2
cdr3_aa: ASRQQGRDVKNIQY

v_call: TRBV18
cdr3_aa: ASSPRRGGAIVADTQY

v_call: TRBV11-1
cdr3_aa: ASSLEVAGGHSYEQY

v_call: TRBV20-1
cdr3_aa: SASSAGSSNQPQH

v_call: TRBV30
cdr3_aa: AWAGQGNQPQH

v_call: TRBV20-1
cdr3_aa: SASRGANQPQH

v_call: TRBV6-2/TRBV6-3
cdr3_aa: ASSSLANANTGELF

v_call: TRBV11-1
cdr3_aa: ASSFTENSPLH

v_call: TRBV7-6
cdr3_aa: ASSPEPIMNTEAF

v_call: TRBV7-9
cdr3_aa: ASSPGDSAVSTNEKLF

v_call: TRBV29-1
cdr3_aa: SVGRIISISMGGYT

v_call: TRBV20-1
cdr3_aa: SASALRQGRNTEAF

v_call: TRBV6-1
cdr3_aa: ATRTHSLSEQY

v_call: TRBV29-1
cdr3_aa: SVVRGASYEQY

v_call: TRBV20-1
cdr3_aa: SARGPAGEQY

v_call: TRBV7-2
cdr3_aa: ASSLVEYANYGYT

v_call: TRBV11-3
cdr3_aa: ASSFLDTRGTDTQY

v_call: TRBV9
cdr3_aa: ASSVRDTLKRGYGYT

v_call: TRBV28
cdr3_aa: ASSGRPPYEQY

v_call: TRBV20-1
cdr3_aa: SATRTTPGELL

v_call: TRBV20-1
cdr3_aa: SARDLQGARGDTQY

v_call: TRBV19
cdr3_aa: ASHRQGLGRPDIQY

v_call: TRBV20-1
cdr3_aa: SAAGPNQPQH